This record covers a single T cell receptor beta chain. These data originate in a study of blood T cell repertoires in COVID-19. Some clones are missing from TCRdb's copy, which holds only in-frame ones; the method was immunoSEQ multiplex PCR. Of around 200,000 clones in the sample, 75% to 90% are singletons; the top ten hold about 1.1%. This CDR3 is 23 amino acids long. The chain links TRBV21-1 to TRBJ1-4; TRBD1, the D gene given by the table, was not confirmed from the DNA. TRBV21-1 is reported as a pseudogene. The sequence was obtained from a man younger than 45 with acute or convalescent COVID-19. Material: peripheral blood. This CDR3 is CASSNHRRDRDLLPYATNEKLFF. For the CDR3, the DNA is TGTGCCAGCAGCAATCACCGCCGGGACAGGGACCTACTACCCTATGCAACTAATGAAAAACTGTTTTTT.